The 7 T cell receptor beta chains in this list originate from one sample, sequenced in a study of Ad26.COV2.S vaccination and SARS-CoV-2 variants. Clones were read by immunoSEQ multiplex PCR, and TCRdb kept only the in-frame ones, dropping some. The sample records more than 40,000 clones, about 83% being singletons. The specimen comprised peripheral blood, sampled after recovery from COVID-19. Receptors originate from a human donor who had recovered from COVID-19.

V usage is TRBV6-1 and J usage is TRBJ2-7, with TRBD1 matching over 7 bases. Germline-derived CDR1 and CDR2 are MNHNS and SASEGT. This CDR3 has 15 amino acids. The V and J ends lost 0 bases and 3 bases, in that order; junction bases with no gene match: 5. CDR3 sequence: CASSEAGTEVYEQYF. In DNA, the CDR3 is TGTGCCAGCAGTGAAGCAGGGACAGAAGTCTACGAGCAGTACTTC.

The chain couples TRBV6-6 to TRBJ2-2; a weak D match, TRBD1 (5 bases). Germline V gene data show CDR1 as MNHNY and CDR2 as SVGAGI (reference sequence). The CDR3 totals 14 residues. V was shortened by 10 bases and J by 5 bases, with 17 bases between the two germline ends. The CDR3 reads CATLQVSRTGELFF. The CDR3 DNA reads TGTGCCACTCTACAGGTCTCCCGAACCGGGGAGCTGTTTTTT.

In DNA, the CDR3 is TGTGCCATCAGTCCCTACAGGGATGGCTACACCTTC. This encodes CAISPYRDGYTF. This chain links TRBV10-3 with TRBJ1-2; TRBD1 might be the D (6 bases). The CDR3 runs 12 residues. Germline CDR1 and CDR2: ENHRY and SYGVKD. V was clipped by 5 bases and J by 6 bases, with 10 bases between them.

This chain uses TRBV6-5 with TRBJ1-5; weak D call: TRBD1 (6 bases). Trimming left V 6 bases short and J 11 bases short, with 14 bases between. The germline CDR1 and CDR2 sequences are MNHEY and SVGAGI. The CDR3 loop spans 12 amino acids. CDR3 loop: CASRGGGEAQHF. CDR3 coding DNA: TGTGCCAGCAGAGGAGGGGGAGAGGCCCAGCATTTT.

The chain uses TRBV5-6 and TRBJ1-5; D ambiguous. CDR1 SGHDT and CDR2 YYEEEE come from the germline V gene. The germline V and J ends were trimmed by 0 bases and 0 bases, with 4 bases remaining between them. The CDR3 runs to 14 residues. The DNA for the CDR3 is TGTGCCAGCAGCTTGGCAGGTAGCAATCAGCCCCAGCATTTT. Protein: CASSLAGSNQPQHF.

This clone was seen only once. The chain links TRBV12-3 or TRBV12-4 to TRBJ1-1, with D possibly matching TRBD1 (5 bases). This CDR3 is 13 amino acids long. Trimming left V 7 bases short and J 7 bases short, with 16 bases between. The DNA of the CDR3 is TGTGCCAGCACCTGGCAGGGACCGTTTGAAGCTTTCTTT. Its protein product is CASTWQGPFEAFF.

The chain employs TRBV7-9 and TRBJ1-5; 7 bases are shared with TRBD1. CDR1 SEHNR and CDR2 FQNEAQ come from the germline V gene (reference sequence). The V and J ends lost 1 base and 6 bases, in that order; junction bases with no gene match: 6. The CDR3 runs to 15 residues. The CDR3 region has the DNA TGTGCCAGCAGCTTAGACAGGGGAGGGCTTCAGCCCCAGCATTTT. This sequence encodes CASSLDRGGLQPQHF.